This T cell receptor (beta chain) was observed in a study of shared clonotypes between healthy human individuals. Per the original data handling: ImmunoSEQ output held junction-only sequences without quality scores, so filtering differed. Assay used: immunoSEQ multiplex PCR; TCRdb lists only in-frame clones, some missing. Clone size and V and J calls were adopted from that table, with D and trimming inferred from the DNA. This sample has 450,000 to 500,000 clones, with approximately 79% found just once. This CDR3 comprises 13 residues. V shed 8 bases and J shed 2 bases, with 11 bases lying between them. Germline assignment: CDR1 MDHEN and CDR2 SYDVKM.

This clonotype was obtained from a woman in her thirties or forties in good health. Some clones in this sample may be carry-over from other donors' samples. The material sequenced was PBMCs. This chain uses TRBV28 with TRBJ2-3; D remains unclear. The CDR3 protein is CASSGFYTDTQYF. The CDR3 DNA reads as TGTGCCAGCTCTGGATTTTACACAGATACGCAGTATTTT.